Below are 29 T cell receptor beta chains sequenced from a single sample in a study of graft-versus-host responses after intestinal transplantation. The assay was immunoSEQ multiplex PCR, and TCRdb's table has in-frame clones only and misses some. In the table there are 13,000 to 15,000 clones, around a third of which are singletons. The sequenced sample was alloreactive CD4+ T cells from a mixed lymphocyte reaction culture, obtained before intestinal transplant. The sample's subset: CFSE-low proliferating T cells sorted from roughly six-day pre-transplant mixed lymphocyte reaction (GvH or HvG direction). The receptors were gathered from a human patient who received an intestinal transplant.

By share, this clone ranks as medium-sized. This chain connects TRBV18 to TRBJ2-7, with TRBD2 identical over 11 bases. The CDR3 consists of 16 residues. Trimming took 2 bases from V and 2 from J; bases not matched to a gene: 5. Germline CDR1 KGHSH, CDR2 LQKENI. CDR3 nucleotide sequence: TGTGCCAGCTCACCAGGAGTAGCGGGAGGGCCCTACGAGCAGTACTTC. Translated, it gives CASSPGVAGGPYEQYF.

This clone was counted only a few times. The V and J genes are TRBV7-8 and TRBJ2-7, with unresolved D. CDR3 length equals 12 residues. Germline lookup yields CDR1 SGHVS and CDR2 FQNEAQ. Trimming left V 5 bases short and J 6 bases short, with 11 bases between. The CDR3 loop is CASSMTRSEQYF. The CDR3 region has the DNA TGTGCCAGCAGCATGACGAGGAGCGAGCAGTACTTC. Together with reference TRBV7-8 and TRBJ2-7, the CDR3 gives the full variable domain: GAGVSQSPRYKVAKRGQDVALRCDPISGHVSLFWYQQALGQGPEFLTYFQNEAQLDKSGLPSDRFFAERPEGSVSTLKIQRTQQEDSAVYLCASSMTRSEQYFGPGTRLTVT.

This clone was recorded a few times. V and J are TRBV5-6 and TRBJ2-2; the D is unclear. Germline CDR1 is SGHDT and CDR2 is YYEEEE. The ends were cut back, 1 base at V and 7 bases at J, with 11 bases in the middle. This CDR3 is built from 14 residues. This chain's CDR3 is CASSLSVRDGELFF. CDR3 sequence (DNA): TGTGCCAGCAGCTTGTCGGTGAGAGACGGGGAGCTGTTTTTT.

The DNA of the CDR3 is TGTGCCAGCAGTTCCCCGGGTAGCTACGAGCAGTACTTC. Its translation is CASSSPGSYEQYF. This sequence joins TRBV28 and TRBJ2-7; no reliable D call. Deletions cut 4 bases from V and 3 bases from J, with 10 bases between. The CDR3 is 13 amino acids. Germline CDR1 and CDR2: MDHEN and SYDVKM.

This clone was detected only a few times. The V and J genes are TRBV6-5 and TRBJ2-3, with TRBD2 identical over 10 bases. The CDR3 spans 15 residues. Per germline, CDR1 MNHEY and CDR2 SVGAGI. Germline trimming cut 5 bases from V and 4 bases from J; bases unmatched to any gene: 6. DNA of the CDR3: TGTGCCAGCAGTCCGCTAGCGGGAGATTCAGATACGCAGTATTTT. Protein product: CASSPLAGDSDTQYF.

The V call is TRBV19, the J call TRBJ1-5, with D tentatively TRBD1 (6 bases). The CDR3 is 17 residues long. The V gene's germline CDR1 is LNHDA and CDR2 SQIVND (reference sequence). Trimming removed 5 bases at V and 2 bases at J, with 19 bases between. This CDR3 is CASSFPSGGAGNQPQHF. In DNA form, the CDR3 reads TGTGCCAGTAGTTTTCCCTCGGGGGGGGCTGGCAATCAGCCCCAGCATTTT.

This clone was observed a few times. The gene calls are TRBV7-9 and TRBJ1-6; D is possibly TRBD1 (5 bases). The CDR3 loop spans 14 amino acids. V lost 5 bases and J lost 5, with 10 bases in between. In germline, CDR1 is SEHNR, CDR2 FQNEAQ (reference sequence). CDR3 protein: CASSPGRNNSPLHF. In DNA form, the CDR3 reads TGTGCCAGCAGCCCGGGACGGAATAATTCACCCCTCCACTTT.

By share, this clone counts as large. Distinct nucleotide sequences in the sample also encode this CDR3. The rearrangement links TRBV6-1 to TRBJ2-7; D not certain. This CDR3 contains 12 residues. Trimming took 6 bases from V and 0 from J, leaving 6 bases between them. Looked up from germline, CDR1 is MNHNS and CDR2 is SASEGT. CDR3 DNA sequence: TGTGCCAGCAGAGGCAGCTCCTACGAGCAGTACTTC. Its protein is CASRGSSYEQYF.

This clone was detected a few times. In DNA, the CDR3 is TGCGCCAGCAGCAGTGGGGCCGGAGAGACCCAGTACTTC. This encodes CASSSGAGETQYF. The chain carries TRBV5-1 and TRBJ2-5, with TRBD1 as a possible D gene (5 bases). The CDR3 runs to 13 residues. Trimming removed 4 bases at V and 4 bases at J, with 11 bases between. The germline V gene encodes CDR1 SGHRS and CDR2 YFSETQ.

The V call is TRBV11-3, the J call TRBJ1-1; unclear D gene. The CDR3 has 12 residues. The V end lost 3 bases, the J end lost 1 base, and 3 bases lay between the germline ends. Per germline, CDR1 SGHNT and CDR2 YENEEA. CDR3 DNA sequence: TGTGCCAGCAGCTTCGGGAACACTGAAGCTTTCTTT. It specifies CASSFGNTEAFF.

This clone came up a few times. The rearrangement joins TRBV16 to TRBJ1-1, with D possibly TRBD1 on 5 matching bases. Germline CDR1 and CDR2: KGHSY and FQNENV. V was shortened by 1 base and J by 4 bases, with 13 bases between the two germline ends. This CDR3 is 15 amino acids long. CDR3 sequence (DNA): TGTGCCAGCAGCCAATTCAGGGATCTTGGCACTGAAGCTTTCTTT. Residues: CASSQFRDLGTEAFF.

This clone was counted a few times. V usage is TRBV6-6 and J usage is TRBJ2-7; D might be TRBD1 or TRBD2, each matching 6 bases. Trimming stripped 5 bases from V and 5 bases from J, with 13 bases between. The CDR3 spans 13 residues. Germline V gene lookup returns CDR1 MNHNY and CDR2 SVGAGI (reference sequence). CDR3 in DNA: TGTGCCAGCAGTGGAGGGGGTGGCAACGAGCAGTACTTC. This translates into CASSGGGGNEQYF.

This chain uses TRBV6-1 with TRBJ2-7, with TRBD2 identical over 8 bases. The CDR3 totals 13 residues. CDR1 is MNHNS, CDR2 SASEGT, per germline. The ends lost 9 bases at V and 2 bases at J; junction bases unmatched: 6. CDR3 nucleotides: TGTGCCAGGAGCGGGAGAAAAACCTACGAGCAGTACTTC. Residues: CARSGRKTYEQYF.

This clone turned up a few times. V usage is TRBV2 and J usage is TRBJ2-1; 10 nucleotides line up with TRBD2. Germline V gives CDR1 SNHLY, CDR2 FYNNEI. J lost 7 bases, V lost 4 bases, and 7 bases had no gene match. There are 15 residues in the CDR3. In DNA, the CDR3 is TGTGCCAGCAGTGGTAGCGGGAGGAAAGTGAATGAGCAGTTCTTC. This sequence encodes CASSGSGRKVNEQFF. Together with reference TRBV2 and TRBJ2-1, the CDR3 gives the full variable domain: EPEVTQTPSHQVTQMGQEVILRCVPISNHLYFYWYRQILGQKVEFLVSFYNNEISEKSEIFDDQFSVERPDGSNFTLKIRSTKLEDSAMYFCASSGSGRKVNEQFFGPGTRLTVL.

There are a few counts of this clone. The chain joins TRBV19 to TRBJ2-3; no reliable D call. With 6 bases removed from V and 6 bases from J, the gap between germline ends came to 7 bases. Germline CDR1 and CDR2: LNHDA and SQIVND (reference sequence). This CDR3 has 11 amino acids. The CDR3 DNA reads TGTGCCAGTAGATTGGGTGATACGCAGTATTTT. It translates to CASRLGDTQYF.

CDR3: CASSRRGSRNQPQHF. The CDR3 coding sequence is TGTGCCAGTAGTAGGCGGGGGAGTAGAAATCAGCCCCAGCATTTT. The rearrangement links TRBV19 to TRBJ1-5; D is possibly TRBD1 (5 bases). The V end lost 4 bases, the J end lost 4 bases, and 14 bases lay between the germline ends. The CDR3 has 15 amino acids. Germline V lookup: CDR1 LNHDA, CDR2 SQIVND (reference sequence).

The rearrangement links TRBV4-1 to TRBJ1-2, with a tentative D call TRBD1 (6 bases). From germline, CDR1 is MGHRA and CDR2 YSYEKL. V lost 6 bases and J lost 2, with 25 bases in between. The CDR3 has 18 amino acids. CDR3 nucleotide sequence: TGCGCCAGCAGACCGATATCACAACACAGGGAAAGGAACTATGGCTACACCTTC. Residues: CASRPISQHRERNYGYTF.

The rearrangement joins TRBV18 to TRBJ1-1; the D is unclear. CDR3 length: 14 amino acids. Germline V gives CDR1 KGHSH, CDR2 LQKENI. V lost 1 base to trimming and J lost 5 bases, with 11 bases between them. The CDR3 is CASSPQPLGTEAFF. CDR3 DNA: TGTGCCAGCTCACCACAGCCGCTAGGGACTGAAGCTTTCTTT.

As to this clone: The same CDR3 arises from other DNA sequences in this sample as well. The CDR3 nucleotides are TGTGCCAGCAGCTTAGCGTTATCCTACGAGCAGTACTTC. It yields the protein CASSLALSYEQYF. The J gene is TRBJ2-7, the V gene TRBV7-2; D remains unclear. Germline assignment: CDR1 SGHTA and CDR2 FQGNSA. V lost 0 bases and J lost 1, with 4 bases in between. The CDR3 extends over 13 amino acids.

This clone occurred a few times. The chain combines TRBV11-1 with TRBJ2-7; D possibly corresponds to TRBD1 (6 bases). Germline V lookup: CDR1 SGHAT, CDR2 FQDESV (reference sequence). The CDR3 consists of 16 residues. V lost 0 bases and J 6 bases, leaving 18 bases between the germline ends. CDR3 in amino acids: CASSLAGYGRTAEQYF. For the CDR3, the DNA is TGTGCCAGCAGCTTAGCAGGGTATGGACGGACAGCCGAGCAGTACTTC.

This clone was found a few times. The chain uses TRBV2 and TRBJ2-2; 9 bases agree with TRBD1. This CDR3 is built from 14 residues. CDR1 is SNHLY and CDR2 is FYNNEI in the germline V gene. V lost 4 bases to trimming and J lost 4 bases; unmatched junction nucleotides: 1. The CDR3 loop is CASSGDRVTGELFF. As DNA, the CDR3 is TGTGCCAGCAGTGGGGACAGGGTCACCGGGGAGCTGTTTTTT.

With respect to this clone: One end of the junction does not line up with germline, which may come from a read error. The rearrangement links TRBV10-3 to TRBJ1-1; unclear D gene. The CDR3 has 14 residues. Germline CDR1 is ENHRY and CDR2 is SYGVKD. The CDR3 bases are TGTGCCAGCAGTTACGGGCAGATGAACACTGAAGCTTTCTTT. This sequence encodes CASSYGQMNTEAFF.

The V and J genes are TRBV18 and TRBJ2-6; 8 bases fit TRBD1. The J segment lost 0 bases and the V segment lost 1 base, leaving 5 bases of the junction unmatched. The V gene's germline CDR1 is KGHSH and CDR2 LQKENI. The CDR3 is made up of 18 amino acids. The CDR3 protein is CASSPRGQGSSGANVLTF. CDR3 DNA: TGTGCCAGCTCACCACGAGGACAGGGAAGCTCTGGGGCCAACGTCCTGACTTTC.

As DNA, the CDR3 is TGTGCCAGCAGCGAGGACAGGGTAGCCTATGGCTACACCTTC. Translation: CASSEDRVAYGYTF. This chain uses TRBV7-9 with TRBJ1-2; TRBD1 matches at 8 bases. Germline V gene sequence: CDR1 SEHNR, CDR2 FQNEAQ (reference sequence). The CDR3 extends over 14 amino acids. With 5 bases clipped from V and 4 bases from J, the junction kept 6 bases outside the gene matches.

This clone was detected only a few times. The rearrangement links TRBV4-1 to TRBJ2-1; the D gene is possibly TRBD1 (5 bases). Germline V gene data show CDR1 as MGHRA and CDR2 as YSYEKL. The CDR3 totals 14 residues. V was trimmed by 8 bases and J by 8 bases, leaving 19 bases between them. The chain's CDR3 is CASQWTMGTDEQFF. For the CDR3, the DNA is TGCGCCAGCCAGTGGACAATGGGCACGGATGAGCAGTTCTTC.

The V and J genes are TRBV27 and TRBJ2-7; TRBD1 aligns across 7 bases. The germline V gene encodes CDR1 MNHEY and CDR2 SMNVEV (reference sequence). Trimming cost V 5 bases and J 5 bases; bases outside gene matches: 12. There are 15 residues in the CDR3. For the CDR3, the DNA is TGTGCCAGCAGTCCAACAGGGGTCCCCCTAAACGAGCAGTACTTC. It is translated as CASSPTGVPLNEQYF.

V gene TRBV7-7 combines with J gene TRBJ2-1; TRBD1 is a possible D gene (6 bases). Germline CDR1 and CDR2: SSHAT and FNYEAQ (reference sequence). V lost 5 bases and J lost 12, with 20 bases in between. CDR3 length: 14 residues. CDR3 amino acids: CASSPSRGTGTQFF. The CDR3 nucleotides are TGTGCCAGCAGCCCCTCCAGGGGTACGGGGACGCAGTTCTTC.

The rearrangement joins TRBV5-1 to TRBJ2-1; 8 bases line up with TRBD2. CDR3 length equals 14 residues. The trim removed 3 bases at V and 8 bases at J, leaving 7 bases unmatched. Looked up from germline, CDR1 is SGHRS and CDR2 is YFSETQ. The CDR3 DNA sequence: TGCGCCAGCAGCTGGGCGGCGGGAGGATATGAGCAGTTCTTC. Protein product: CASSWAAGGYEQFF.

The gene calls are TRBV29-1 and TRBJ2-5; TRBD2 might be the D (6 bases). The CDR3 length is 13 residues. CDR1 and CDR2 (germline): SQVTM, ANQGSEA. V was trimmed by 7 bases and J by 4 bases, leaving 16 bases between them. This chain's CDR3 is CSALRGAGETQYF. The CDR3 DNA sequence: TGCAGCGCCCTACGGGGAGCGGGAGAGACCCAGTACTTC.